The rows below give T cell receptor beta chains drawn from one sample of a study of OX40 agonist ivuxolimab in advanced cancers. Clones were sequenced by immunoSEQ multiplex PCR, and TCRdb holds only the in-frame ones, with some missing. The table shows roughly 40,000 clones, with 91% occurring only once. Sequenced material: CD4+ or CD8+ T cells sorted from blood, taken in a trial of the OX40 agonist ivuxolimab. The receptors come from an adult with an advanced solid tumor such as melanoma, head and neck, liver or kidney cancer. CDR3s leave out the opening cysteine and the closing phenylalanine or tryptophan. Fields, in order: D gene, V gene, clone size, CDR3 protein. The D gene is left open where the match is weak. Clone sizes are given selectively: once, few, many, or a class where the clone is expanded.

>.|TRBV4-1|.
ASSPVQGRTDTQY
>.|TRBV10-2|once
ASSRQSLTISSYEQY
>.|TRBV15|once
ATRDGLLTDTQY
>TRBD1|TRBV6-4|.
ASSEGQGADTQY
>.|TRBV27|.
ASSLTGFEQY
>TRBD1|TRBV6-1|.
ASSARTGGSTGELF
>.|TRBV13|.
ASSLESGGASYNEQF
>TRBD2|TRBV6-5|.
ASRAGVAGGGQY
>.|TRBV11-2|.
ASSLVYRDSETQY
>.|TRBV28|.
ASSLDFPQETQY
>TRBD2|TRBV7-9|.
ASKMSGRVDEQF
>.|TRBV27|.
ASGRAIEQF
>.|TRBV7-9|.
ASSLGPRSYNEQF
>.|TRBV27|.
ASSLLGTSSYEQY
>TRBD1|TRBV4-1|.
ASSQYQGQVSSTNEKLF
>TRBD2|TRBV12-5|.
ASGFLSSATSGRGELF
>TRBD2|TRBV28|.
ASSPRLTSGRTYNEQF
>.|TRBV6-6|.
ASRAEGNTGELF
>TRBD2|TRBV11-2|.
ASSWTSGRDNEQF
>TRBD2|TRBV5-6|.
ASSPLLAGKYNEQF
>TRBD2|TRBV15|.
ATSTGLAGTYEQY
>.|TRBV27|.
ASSLPLGQSNTGELF
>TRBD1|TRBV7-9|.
ASSPGQGGYT
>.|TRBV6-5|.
ASSYPGVEPQH
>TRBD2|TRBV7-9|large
ASSRSGRGSGYEQY
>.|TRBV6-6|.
ASSSPYEQF
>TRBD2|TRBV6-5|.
ASSYSLAPEQF
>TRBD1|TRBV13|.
ASSLGQVEQY
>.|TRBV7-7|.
ASSLGHTGELF
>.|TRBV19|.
ASSIVLHSSYNEQF
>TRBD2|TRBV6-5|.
ASSYGTSGFYEQY
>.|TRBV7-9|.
ASSPGAMPRELF
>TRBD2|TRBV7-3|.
ASSPRLAGTYEQY
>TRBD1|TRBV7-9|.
ASSLASVQGATYGYT
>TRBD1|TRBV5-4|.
ASSTGTGSYEQY
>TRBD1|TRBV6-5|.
ASRGGQERNTIY
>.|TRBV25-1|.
ASSEYLSSANEQF
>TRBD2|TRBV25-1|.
ASSEYSGSSYNEQF
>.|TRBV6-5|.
ASSYSEGPYEQY
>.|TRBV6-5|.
ATTFQSNTGELF
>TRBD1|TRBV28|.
ASSPTGRGLHQPQH
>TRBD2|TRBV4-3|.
ASSQEVAGLTDTQY
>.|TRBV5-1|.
ASSFSSLPSYEQY
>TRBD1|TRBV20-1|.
GEWTGHGYT
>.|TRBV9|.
ASSQSGNSDAYEQY
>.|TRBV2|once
ASSSRDTPGGYGYT
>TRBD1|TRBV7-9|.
ASSGQGAYYEQY
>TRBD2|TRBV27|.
ASSKGLAGGPGELF
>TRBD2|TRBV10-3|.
AISESWTSGIYEQY